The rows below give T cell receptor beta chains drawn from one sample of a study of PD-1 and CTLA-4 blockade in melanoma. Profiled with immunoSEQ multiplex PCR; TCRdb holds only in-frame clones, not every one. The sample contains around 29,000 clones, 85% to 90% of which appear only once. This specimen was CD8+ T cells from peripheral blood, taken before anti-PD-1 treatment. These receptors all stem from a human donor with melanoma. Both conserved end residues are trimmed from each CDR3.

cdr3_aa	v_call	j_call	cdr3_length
ASSPGPDRVDGNTIY	TRBV4-1	TRBJ1-3	15
AGTRAGSQPQH	TRBV28	TRBJ1-5	11
ASSPPGTEAF	TRBV19	TRBJ1-1	10
ASSQDVFRGSRDEQY	TRBV4-1	TRBJ2-7	15
ASSVGRVTYEQY	TRBV10-2	TRBJ2-7	12
ASSEGLAGGLETQY	TRBV25-1	TRBJ2-5	14
ASSLGADHSYEQY	TRBV7-9	TRBJ2-7	13
ACLRENTGELF	TRBV30	TRBJ2-2	11
ASSLGARGEKLF	TRBV28	TRBJ1-4	12
ASTGTGGGEQF	TRBV28	TRBJ2-1	11
SATRREAF	TRBV20-1	TRBJ1-1	8
ASSLGAGEATDTQY	TRBV3-1/TRBV3-2	TRBJ2-3	14
ASSLVQGAGGYT	TRBV5-1	TRBJ1-2	12
ASSLEGMEKVYTEAF	TRBV13	TRBJ1-1	15